Listed here is a single T cell receptor (beta chain). Germline V gene sequence: CDR1 SGHAT, CDR2 FQNNGV. V shed 5 bases and J shed 2 bases, with 12 bases lying between them. The CDR3 contains 14 residues. Generated by immunoSEQ multiplex PCR, the TCRdb table keeps only in-frame clones and is missing some. The data show under 300,000 clones, approximately 84% seen once. The record originates from a study of blood T cell repertoires in COVID-19. Across the whole study: Whether acute or convalescent, the COVID-19 samples came from the United States, Italy and Spain.

Residents of about two dozen US areas, aged roughly 18 to 89 years, made up the participants. Participants' reported clinical history set cohort assignment. Exposed participants came across a COVID-19 case within 2 weeks before study entry. The chain uses TRBV11-2 and TRBJ1-1, with D uncertain. This TCR was recovered from a woman aged 45 to 65 who had been exposed to COVID-19. Sample: PBMCs or T cells enriched from blood (not recorded which). The CDR3 reads CASSHGTANTEAFF. Here the CDR3 DNA reads TGTGCCAGCAGCCACGGCACAGCCAACACTGAAGCTTTCTTT.